This T cell receptor (beta chain) was obtained from a study of blood T cell repertoires in COVID-19 (dated by TCRdb to the early 2020s). In the study overall: Samples covering the acute and convalescent phases of COVID-19 were provided by collaborators in the United States, Italy and Spain. The prospective study material was composed of cDNA or gDNA derived from T cells, B-cell-depleted T cells, or PBMCs. Deeply sampled blood TCRbeta repertoires from subjects exposed to, actively infected with, or recovered from COVID-19 were included in the dataset. The repertoires were released in a freely available public database intended as a resource for research on the immune response to SARS-CoV-2. The samples were drawn from the first 160 participants of the ongoing ImmuneRACE study and from 950 to 1,500 subjects provided by 6 global collaborators. Nearly every sample came with metadata listing a de-identified subject ID, COVID-19 status, age in years and sex. Where available, HLA class I and class II types were obtained from metadata supplied by the sample provider rather than from assay-based typing.

One collaborating source in Seattle enrolled patients while the patients were actively infected and followed the patients over time throughout the course of disease. Whole blood was collected in K2EDTA tubes by collaborating institutions according to the institutions' own protocols. Collaborator samples were shipped for TCRbeta analysis as frozen whole blood, isolated PBMCs, or DNA extracted from either sample type. The V and J ends are trimmed by 2 bases and 5 bases, leaving 8 bases between them. For CDR1 and CDR2, the germline V gene lists KGHDR and SFDVKD. The CDR3 contains 14 residues, cysteine and phenylalanine counted. This entry keeps only the CDR3 DNA: 42 bases, framed from base 1. Overall results and qualifications from the work: How much clinical and demographic metadata was included differed by source and by participant, and the metadata was provided uncurated.

The immunoSEQ Assay, a bias-controlled multiplex PCR, was used to amplify TCRbeta CDR3 regions from genomic DNA. The original pipeline was this. The number of nucleated cells in each sample was estimated by amplification of reference gene primers within the assay. Sequence reads were collapsed and filtered to measure the absolute abundance of every unique TCRbeta CDR3 rearrangement. For each sample, productive Simpson clonality was calculated as the square root of Simpson's diversity index over productive rearrangements. The source is immuneACCESS, and TCRdb retained only in-frame sequences with V and J called. Part of the clones is not carried over; for the studies checked, unresolved V genes explain less than half of this, and the remainder is unexplained. The V and J calls and clone size are taken from that table; D and trimming were inferred from the DNA. Counted in this sample were more than 200,000 clones; roughly 88% of them appeared once. The ten biggest clones cover roughly 6.7% of the sample.

A remark on this clone: This clone's antigen is unknown. Per-nucleotide qualities are absent, and no much larger clonotype sits a single base away.

Here the chain combines TRBV24-1 and TRBJ2-2; confidence is insufficient to name the D gene. Sequencing was carried out using peripheral blood. The TCR was taken from a woman in her 30s with COVID-19, enrolled during active disease. In nucleotide form, the sequence is TGTGCCACCAGTGATTCCCCATTGACCGGGGAGCTGTTTTTT. This is translated as CATSDSPLTGELFF.